The rows below give T cell receptor beta chains drawn from one sample of a study of shared clonotypes between healthy human individuals. The data were produced by immunoSEQ multiplex PCR, yet TCRdb's version contains in-frame clones alone and is incomplete. This table holds over a million clones, about 70% found once. Specimen: memory CD4+ T cells sorted from blood. Source of these receptors: a man younger than 35 in good health. The CDR3 runs from the conserved cysteine through the conserved F or W. Each record gives: D gene, V gene, J gene, clone size, CDR3 protein, CDR3 DNA. The D gene is left open where the match is weak. Only part of the rows carry a size: once, few, many, or a class if the clone is expanded.

D: -
V: TRBV7-2
J: TRBJ2-7
size: -
CDR3: CASSSTGTPSYEQYF
DNA: TGTGCCAGCAGTTCAACCGGGACTCCCTCCTACGAGCAGTACTTC

D: -
V: TRBV29-1
J: TRBJ2-3
size: few
CDR3: CSVLGGAAGITDTQYF
DNA: TGCAGCGTCCTAGGGGGGGCAGCGGGAATCACAGATACGCAGTATTTT

D: -
V: TRBV12-2
J: TRBJ2-7
size: -
CDR3: CASRSPPGRNLYEQYF
DNA: TGTGCAAGTCGCTCGCCCCCCGGGCGGAATCTCTACGAGCAGTACTTC

D: TRBD2
V: TRBV4-3
J: TRBJ2-7
size: -
CDR3: CASSQAASGPYYEQYF
DNA: TGCGCCAGCAGCCAAGCCGCTAGCGGGCCTTACTACGAGCAGTACTTC

D: -
V: TRBV5-1
J: TRBJ2-1
size: -
CDR3: CASSSQQEDLKQFF
DNA: TGCGCCAGCAGCTCACAACAGGAGGACCTGAAGCAGTTCTTC

D: TRBD2
V: TRBV29-1
J: TRBJ2-5
size: -
CDR3: CSVTGLGEETQYF
DNA: TGCAGCGTTACGGGACTAGGTGAAGAGACCCAGTACTTC

D: TRBD1
V: TRBV10-1
J: TRBJ2-2
size: -
CDR3: CASSSDRAGELFF
DNA: TGCGCCAGCAGTTCGGACAGGGCCGGGGAGCTGTTTTTT

D: TRBD1
V: TRBV5-1
J: TRBJ1-4
size: -
CDR3: CASSLMSGQGAEKLFF
DNA: TGCGCCAGCAGCTTGATGTCGGGACAGGGGGCTGAAAAACTGTTTTTT

D: TRBD1
V: TRBV4-3
J: TRBJ2-7
size: -
CDR3: CASSQGRQGGMQQYF
DNA: TGCGCCAGCAGCCAAGGCCGACAGGGTGGTATGCAGCAGTACTTC

D: -
V: TRBV5-1
J: TRBJ2-3
size: -
CDR3: CASSSLGGSPDTQYF
DNA: TGCGCCAGCAGCTCCTTGGGGGGCTCCCCAGATACGCAGTATTTT

D: -
V: TRBV5-1
J: TRBJ2-7
size: -
CDR3: CASSSQGSGYEQYF
DNA: TGCGCCAGCAGCTCTCAGGGCTCGGGGTACGAGCAGTACTTC

D: TRBD2
V: TRBV10-3
J: TRBJ2-1
size: once
CDR3: CAISGGLAGFNEQFF
DNA: TGTGCCATCAGTGGGGGACTAGCGGGTTTTAATGAGCAGTTCTTC

D: -
V: TRBV18
J: TRBJ2-1
size: -
CDR3: CASSPVLASIYNEQFF
DNA: TGTGCCAGCTCACCAGTACTGGCCTCCATCTACAATGAGCAGTTCTTC

D: -
V: TRBV5-1
J: TRBJ2-7
size: -
CDR3: CASSLGASSSYEQYF
DNA: TGCGCCAGCAGCTTGGGAGCTTCGAGCTCCTACGAGCAGTACTTC

D: TRBD1
V: TRBV7-9
J: TRBJ2-7
size: -
CDR3: CASSSQGPISYEQYF
DNA: TGTGCCAGCAGCTCACAGGGGCCTATCTCCTACGAGCAGTACTTC

D: -
V: TRBV14
J: TRBJ1-2
size: few
CDR3: CASSPRGVQYGYTF
DNA: TGTGCCAGCAGCCCACGCGGAGTTCAATATGGCTACACCTTC

D: -
V: TRBV5-6
J: TRBJ1-1
size: -
CDR3: CASSQRAVNTEAFF
DNA: TGTGCCAGCAGCCAAAGGGCAGTGAACACTGAAGCTTTCTTT

D: TRBD1
V: TRBV6-4
J: TRBJ1-2
size: once
CDR3: CASSGQGAGGYTF
DNA: TGTGCCAGCAGTGGGCAGGGGGCGGGTGGCTACACCTTC

D: -
V: TRBV25-1
J: TRBJ2-5
size: -
CDR3: CASTRGGETQYF
DNA: TGTGCCAGCACCCGAGGGGGAGAGACCCAGTACTTC

D: -
V: TRBV11-2
J: TRBJ1-5
size: once
CDR3: CASSLSGSNQPQHF
DNA: TGTGCCAGCAGCTTGTCGGGTAGCAATCAGCCCCAGCATTTT

D: -
V: TRBV12-2
J: TRBJ1-5
size: -
CDR3: CASRNDSNQPQHF
DNA: TGTGCAAGTCGCAATGACAGTAATCAGCCCCAGCATTTT

D: -
V: TRBV7-9
J: TRBJ2-7
size: few
CDR3: CASSLRDAKYEQYF
DNA: TGTGCCAGCAGCCTAAGGGACGCGAAGTACGAGCAGTACTTC

D: TRBD1
V: TRBV5-6
J: TRBJ2-7
size: once
CDR3: CASSPTGTGVHEQYF
DNA: TGTGCCAGCAGCCCAACCGGGACAGGGGTCCACGAGCAGTACTTC

D: -
V: TRBV7-2
J: TRBJ1-1
size: -
CDR3: CASSREEGLTEAFF
DNA: TGTGCCAGCAGCCGGGAAGAAGGACTCACTGAAGCTTTCTTT

D: TRBD2
V: TRBV18
J: TRBJ2-7
size: -
CDR3: CASSPIFGLAGSYEQYF
DNA: TGTGCCAGCTCACCCATTTTCGGACTAGCGGGAAGCTACGAGCAGTACTTC

D: -
V: TRBV27
J: TRBJ1-6
size: -
CDR3: CASSLTGSYNSPLHF
DNA: TGTGCCAGCAGTTTAACCGGCTCCTATAATTCACCCCTCCACTTT

D: -
V: TRBV5-1
J: TRBJ2-3
size: -
CDR3: CASSLPADTQYF
DNA: TGCGCCAGCAGCCTACCGGCAGATACGCAGTATTTT

D: -
V: TRBV30
J: TRBJ2-7
size: -
CDR3: CAWSVRHPYEQYF
DNA: TGTGCCTGGAGTGTACGCCACCCCTACGAGCAGTACTTC

D: -
V: TRBV6-1
J: TRBJ1-2
size: -
CDR3: CASSVWTAQEYGYTF
DNA: TGTGCCAGCAGTGTTTGGACAGCTCAGGAGTATGGCTACACCTTC

D: -
V: TRBV7-9
J: TRBJ2-1
size: -
CDR3: CASSLGVATNEQFF
DNA: TGTGCCAGCAGCTTAGGTGTTGCAACGAATGAGCAGTTCTTC

D: TRBD1
V: TRBV2
J: TRBJ1-2
size: -
CDR3: CASSTGQGSYGYTF
DNA: TGTGCCAGCAGCACGGGACAGGGGAGCTATGGCTACACCTTC

D: -
V: TRBV6-5
J: TRBJ2-7
size: -
CDR3: CASSPRQAVMEQYF
DNA: TGTGCCAGCAGTCCTCGACAGGCGGTGATGGAGCAGTACTTC

D: -
V: TRBV21-1
J: TRBJ2-7
size: -
CDR3: CASRQGPYEQYF
DNA: TGTGCCAGCAGACAGGGACCCTACGAGCAGTACTTC

D: -
V: TRBV10-2
J: TRBJ1-2
size: -
CDR3: CASSESLSTGYLWGYTF
DNA: TGCGCCAGCAGTGAGTCGCTAAGTACAGGGTATCTCTGGGGCTACACCTTC

D: -
V: TRBV25-1
J: TRBJ1-4
size: -
CDR3: CASSLPRGGNEKLFF
DNA: TGTGCCAGCTCTCTACCCCGGGGAGGGAATGAAAAACTGTTTTTT

D: TRBD2
V: TRBV7-6
J: TRBJ2-7
size: -
CDR3: CASSLTSGSSEQYF
DNA: TGTGCCAGCAGCTTGACTAGCGGGAGTTCCGAGCAGTACTTC

D: TRBD1
V: TRBV5-6
J: TRBJ2-1
size: -
CDR3: CASRAINRGPYNEQFF
DNA: TGTGCCAGCCGGGCGATTAACAGGGGGCCCTACAATGAGCAGTTCTTC